These 27 T cell receptor beta chains originate from one sample sequenced in a study of PD-L1 blockade in urothelial cancer. Time point of the sample: peripheral blood 6 weeks after treatment start. TCRdb's table, derived via immunoSEQ multiplex PCR, lists solely in-frame clones and lacks some. The repertoire holds 41,000 or so clones, with 70% to 90% as singletons. The source was PBMCs, collected around atezolizumab (anti-PD-L1) treatment. Receptors were obtained from a man between 65 and 85 years old with urothelial cancer.

V and J are TRBV29-1 and TRBJ2-3; D possibly corresponds to TRBD2 (5 bases). The CDR3 covers 12 residues. The V and J ends lost 3 bases and 6 bases respectively, with 10 bases between them. The germline CDR1 and CDR2 sequences are SQVTM and ANQGSEA. The CDR3 bases are TGCAGCGTTGATGGAGGAGCGGATACGCAGTATTTT. Residues: CSVDGGADTQYF.

This sequence joins TRBV10-2 and TRBJ2-1; TRBD2 might be the D (5 bases). This CDR3 has 15 amino acids. Trimming removed 6 bases from V and 8 bases from J, with 20 bases in between. CDR1 and CDR2 (germline): WSHSY, SAAADI. CDR3 sequence (DNA): TGCGCCAGCAGGCCCCCCGGAGGCGCGTTGGATGAGCAGTTCTTC. Its translation: CASRPPGGALDEQFF.

The chain carries TRBV5-6 and TRBJ2-7, with 10 bases fitting TRBD2. The CDR3 sequence is 15 residues long. Germline V gives CDR1 SGHDT, CDR2 YYEEEE. V lost 3 bases and J lost 2; bases outside the gene matches: 5. CDR3 sequence reads: CASSYGLAAAYEQYF. The CDR3 DNA sequence: TGTGCCAGCAGCTACGGACTAGCGGCAGCCTACGAGCAGTACTTC.

This clone was seen more than once but under ten times. One end of the junction does not line up with germline, which may come from a read error. The CDR3 reads CASSQPRTGFTGELFF. In DNA, the CDR3 is TGTGCTAGCAGCCAACCCCGGACAGGGTTCACCGGGGAGCTGTTTTTT. This sequence joins TRBV7-7 and TRBJ2-2, with 8 bases aligning to TRBD1. Germline V CDR1 and CDR2: SSHAT, FNYEAQ (reference sequence). The CDR3 totals 16 residues.

This sequence joins TRBV5-6 and TRBJ1-1, with 8 bases identical to TRBD1. The CDR3 covers 14 residues. V dropped 5 bases and J dropped 5; count of bases not matched to a gene: 8. The V gene's germline CDR1 is SGHDT and CDR2 YYEEEE. The CDR3 DNA reads as TGTGCCAGCAGACCAGGCACAGGGGGAACTGAAGCTTTCTTT. It translates to CASRPGTGGTEAFF. The whole variable domain, remainder taken from reference TRBV5-6 and TRBJ1-1, is DAGVTQSPTHLIKTRGQQVTLRCSPKSGHDTVSWYQQALGQGPQFIFQYYEEEERQRGNFPDRFSGHQFPNYSSELNVNALLLGDSALYLCASRPGTGGTEAFFGQGTRLTVV.

This rearrangement joins TRBV4-1 to TRBJ2-3; 9 bases match TRBD2. CDR3 size: 16 residues. V was clipped by 0 bases and J by 5 bases; unmatched bases: 6. Germline V CDR1 and CDR2: MGHRA, YSYEKL. The CDR3 DNA is TGCGCCAGCAGCCAAGAGGTTAGCGGGAGAGGAGATACGCAGTATTTT. It codes for CASSQEVSGRGDTQYF.

This clone was recorded only once. The chain carries TRBV5-5 and TRBJ2-3, with 9 bases aligning to TRBD2. In germline, CDR1 is SGHKS, CDR2 YYEKEE (reference sequence). V lost 2 bases to trimming and J lost 4 bases; unmatched junction nucleotides: 2. The CDR3 covers 14 residues. CDR3 bases: TGTGCCAGCAGCTTCGGACTAGCGTCAGATACGCAGTATTTT. Encoded protein: CASSFGLASDTQYF.

The chain has TRBV5-1 and TRBJ2-7, with a possible D match to TRBD2 (7 bases). V lost 0 bases to trimming and J lost 0 bases, with 13 bases between them. Per germline, CDR1 SGHRS and CDR2 YFSETQ. CDR3 length: 16 residues. This CDR3 is CASSLGGGGYSYEQYF. The DNA of the CDR3 is TGCGCCAGCAGCTTGGGCGGGGGCGGGTACTCCTACGAGCAGTACTTC.

The table lists this clone with a few counts. V usage is TRBV7-2 and J usage is TRBJ2-5; a weak D match, TRBD2 (6 bases). Trimming took 2 bases from V and 2 from J, leaving 12 bases between them. The CDR3 loop spans 15 amino acids. CDR1 is SGHTA and CDR2 is FQGNSA in the germline V gene. The CDR3 DNA is TGTGCCAGCAGCTTACATAGCGGACCTCAAGAGACCCAGTACTTC. This codes for CASSLHSGPQETQYF.

In this sample, this clone turned up a few times. DNA of the CDR3: TGTGCCAGCAGTGAGAACAGGTTTTCTATGTTAAGTCAGCCCCAGCATTTT. Its protein is CASSENRFSMLSQPQHF. The chain links TRBV6-1 to TRBJ1-5, with D perhaps TRBD1 (5 bases). CDR1 is MNHNS, CDR2 SASEGT, per germline. CDR3 size: 17 residues. V gave up 3 bases and J gave up 6 bases, with 21 bases separating them.

Points on this clone: The junction departs from germline at one end; a sequencing error may be responsible. This chain joins TRBV5-5 and TRBJ1-5; a weak D match, TRBD1 (6 bases). The CDR3 has 14 amino acids. Looked up from germline, CDR1 is SGHKS and CDR2 is YYEKEE (reference sequence). CDR3 loop: CASRLDSSNQPQHF. The CDR3 DNA reads as TGTGCCAGCAGGTTGGACAGTAGCAATCAGCCCCAGCATTTT.

This sequence joins TRBV30 and TRBJ2-1; D is possibly TRBD2 (6 bases). V lost 7 bases to trimming and J lost 10 bases, with 8 bases between them. Germline loops: CDR1 GTSNPN, CDR2 SVGIG (reference sequence). The CDR3 is made up of 9 amino acids. The CDR3 loop reads CASGEEQFF. The CDR3 DNA follows: TGTGCCTCGGGGGAGGAGCAGTTCTTC.

V gene TRBV9 combines with J gene TRBJ1-2, with 9 bases fitting TRBD1. The germline V gene has CDR1 SGDLS and CDR2 YYNGEE. CDR3 length: 20 residues. With 4 bases clipped from V and 0 bases from J, the junction kept 19 bases outside the gene matches. The CDR3 sequence is CASSPTSSLRTGDSNYGYTF. CDR3 DNA: TGTGCCAGCAGCCCAACGTCGAGTCTCAGGACAGGGGATTCTAACTATGGCTACACCTTC. The variable domain in full, completed from reference TRBV9 and TRBJ1-2, reads DSGVTQTPKHLITATGQRVTLRCSPRSGDLSVYWYQQSLDQGLQFLIQYYNGEERAKGNILERFSAQQFPDLHSELNLSSLELGDSALYFCASSPTSSLRTGDSNYGYTFGSGTRLTVV.

The rearrangement links TRBV15 to TRBJ1-1, with D unclear. Per the germline V gene, CDR1 is LNHNV and CDR2 is YYDKDF (reference sequence). Trimming cost V 0 bases and J 0 bases, with 8 bases left between them. The CDR3 length is 15 residues. The CDR3 bases are TGTGCCACCAGCAGAGATCCGTACATGAACACTGAAGCTTTCTTT. Protein sequence: CATSRDPYMNTEAFF.

This sequence joins TRBV6-1 and TRBJ2-7; no firm D call. This CDR3 has 15 amino acids. Trimming cost V 4 bases and J 3 bases, with 16 bases left between them. Germline CDR1 reads MNHNS; CDR2 reads SASEGT. CDR3 protein: CASSGELILGYEQYF. CDR3 nucleotides: TGTGCCAGCAGTGGTGAACTAATCCTAGGCTACGAGCAGTACTTC.

The J gene is TRBJ1-4, the V gene TRBV11-2; D is unresolved. CDR1 SGHAT and CDR2 FQNNGV come from the germline V gene. The V end was cut by 5 bases, the J end by 11 bases, with 15 bases between. The CDR3 extends over 13 amino acids. CDR3 amino acids: CASSPLLGRKLFF. CDR3 sequence (DNA): TGTGCCAGCAGCCCCCTCCTGGGGAGGAAACTGTTTTTT.

This rearrangement joins TRBV5-1 to TRBJ2-7; TRBD2 agrees at 14 bases. The length of the CDR3 is 16 residues. Germline V gives CDR1 SGHRS, CDR2 YFSETQ. The J segment lost 5 bases and the V segment lost 4 bases, leaving 8 bases of the junction unmatched. CDR3 region: CASSPGLAGGPHEQYF. CDR3 nucleotides: TGCGCCAGCAGCCCAGGACTAGCGGGAGGCCCCCACGAGCAGTACTTC.

The chain has TRBV2 and TRBJ2-4; the D is unclear. The germline CDR1 and CDR2 sequences are SNHLY and FYNNEI. The germline V and J ends were trimmed by 1 base and 8 bases, with 12 bases remaining between them. This CDR3 is built from 14 residues. The CDR3 coding sequence is TGTGCCAGCAGTGAAGTCCACTCACGGGACATTCAGTACTTC. Encoded protein: CASSEVHSRDIQYF. Supplemented by reference TRBV2 and TRBJ2-4, the full variable domain reads EPEVTQTPSHQVTQMGQEVILRCVPISNHLYFYWYRQILGQKVEFLVSFYNNEISEKSEIFDDQFSVERPDGSNFTLKIRSTKLEDSAMYFCASSEVHSRDIQYFGAGTRLSVL.

The chain has TRBV5-6 and TRBJ2-3; possible D gene TRBD2, 6 bases. In germline, CDR1 is SGHDT, CDR2 YYEEEE. The CDR3 spans 15 residues. The V end was cut by 0 bases, the J end by 1 base, with 9 bases between. CDR3 sequence (DNA): TGTGCCAGCAGCTTGGGTGGCGGGGGCACAGATACGCAGTATTTT. Its translation is CASSLGGGGTDTQYF. Complete variable domain (other parts from reference TRBV5-6 and TRBJ2-3): DAGVTQSPTHLIKTRGQQVTLRCSPKSGHDTVSWYQQALGQGPQFIFQYYEEEERQRGNFPDRFSGHQFPNYSSELNVNALLLGDSALYLCASSLGGGGTDTQYFGPGTRLTVL.

This sequence joins TRBV2 and TRBJ2-1; possibly TRBD2 for D (6 bases). The CDR3 extends over 14 amino acids. The V and J ends lost 4 bases and 6 bases respectively, with 13 bases between them. From germline, CDR1 is SNHLY and CDR2 FYNNEI. CDR3 nucleotide sequence: TGTGCCAGCAGTGGGGGCGGGGCGCGCAATGAGCAGTTCTTC. Translated: CASSGGGARNEQFF.

V gene TRBV9 combines with J gene TRBJ2-3; TRBD2 is a possible D gene (6 bases). This CDR3 spans 15 amino acids. Trimming took off 4 bases at V and 2 bases at J, with 14 bases between the two ends. The germline V gene has CDR1 SGDLS and CDR2 YYNGEE. In DNA, the CDR3 is TGTGCCAGCAGCCGGTATGGCGGGGACACAGATACGCAGTATTTT. Its translation: CASSRYGGDTDTQYF. The whole variable domain, remainder taken from reference TRBV9 and TRBJ2-3, is DSGVTQTPKHLITATGQRVTLRCSPRSGDLSVYWYQQSLDQGLQFLIQYYNGEERAKGNILERFSAQQFPDLHSELNLSSLELGDSALYFCASSRYGGDTDTQYFGPGTRLTVL.

This clone was counted a few times. The chain couples TRBV30 to TRBJ1-2, with D possibly being TRBD1 (6 bases). V was shortened by 5 bases and J by 8 bases, with 15 bases between the two germline ends. This CDR3 is 12 amino acids long. Germline V gives CDR1 GTSNPN, CDR2 SVGIG (reference sequence). The CDR3 nucleotides read TGTGCCTGGCAGGGGAATATCTACGGCTACACCTTC. Translation: CAWQGNIYGYTF.

The CDR3 reads CASSELQGTGELFF. The DNA of the CDR3 is TGTGCCAGCAGTGAATTGCAGGGGACCGGGGAGCTGTTTTTT. The chain is built from TRBV6-4 and TRBJ2-2; possibly TRBD1 for D (6 bases). The CDR3 loop spans 14 amino acids. V lost 3 bases, J lost 5 bases, and 10 bases lay in between. Germline V gives CDR1 MRHNA, CDR2 SNTAGT.

V usage is TRBV5-1 and J usage is TRBJ2-2, with 7 bases fitting TRBD1. CDR3 length: 14 amino acids. J gave up 6 bases and V 4 bases, and 6 bases lay outside the gene matches. CDR1 and CDR2 (germline): SGHRS, YFSETQ. The CDR3 here is CASSPMTGPGELFF. For the CDR3, the DNA is TGCGCCAGCAGCCCAATGACAGGGCCCGGGGAGCTGTTTTTT. The full variable domain, its missing parts supplied by reference TRBV5-1 and TRBJ2-2, is KAGVTQTPRYLIKTRGQQVTLSCSPISGHRSVSWYQQTPGQGLQFLFEYFSETQRNKGNFPGRFSGRQFSNSRSEMNVSTLELGDSALYLCASSPMTGPGELFFGEGSRLTVL.

The rearrangement joins TRBV19 to TRBJ1-1; D not certain. Trimming removed 4 bases from V and 4 bases from J, with 16 bases in between. The CDR3 has 15 amino acids. CDR1 LNHDA and CDR2 SQIVND come from the germline V gene (reference sequence). CDR3 region: CASSNRGRLGTEAFF. The CDR3 region has the DNA TGTGCCAGTAGTAACCGCGGGAGGTTGGGCACTGAAGCTTTCTTT.

The V and J genes are TRBV4-1 and TRBJ2-3; D possibly corresponds to TRBD2 (6 bases). The CDR3 loop spans 14 amino acids. Germline assignment: CDR1 MGHRA and CDR2 YSYEKL. V was pared by 1 base and J by 4 bases, with 9 bases between. The CDR3 region has the DNA TGCGCCAGCAGCCAAGTTGGACTACCAGATACGCAGTATTTT. Translated: CASSQVGLPDTQYF.

The V gene is TRBV10-2, the J gene TRBJ2-3; D possibly corresponds to TRBD1 (6 bases). Germline lookup yields CDR1 WSHSY and CDR2 SAAADI. Trimming cost V 6 bases and J 2 bases, with 15 bases left between them. The CDR3 length is 15 residues. This chain's CDR3 is CASRSLRGYTDTQYF. As DNA, the CDR3 is TGCGCCAGCAGATCACTCAGGGGCTACACAGATACGCAGTATTTT.